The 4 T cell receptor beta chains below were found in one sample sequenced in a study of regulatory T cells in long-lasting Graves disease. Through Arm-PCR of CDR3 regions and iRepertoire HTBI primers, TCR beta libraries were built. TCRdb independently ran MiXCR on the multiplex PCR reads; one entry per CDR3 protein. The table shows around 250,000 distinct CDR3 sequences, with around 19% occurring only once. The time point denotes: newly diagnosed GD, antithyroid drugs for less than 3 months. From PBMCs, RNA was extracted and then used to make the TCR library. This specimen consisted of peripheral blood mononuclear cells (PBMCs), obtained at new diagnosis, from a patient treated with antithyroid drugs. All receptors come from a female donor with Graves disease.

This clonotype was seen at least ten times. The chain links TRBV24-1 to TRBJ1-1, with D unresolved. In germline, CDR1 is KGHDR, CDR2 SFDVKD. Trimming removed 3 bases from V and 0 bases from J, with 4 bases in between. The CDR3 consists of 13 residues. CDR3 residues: CATSDVMNTEAFF. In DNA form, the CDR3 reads TGTGCCACCAGTGATGTTATGAACACTGAAGCTTTCTTT.

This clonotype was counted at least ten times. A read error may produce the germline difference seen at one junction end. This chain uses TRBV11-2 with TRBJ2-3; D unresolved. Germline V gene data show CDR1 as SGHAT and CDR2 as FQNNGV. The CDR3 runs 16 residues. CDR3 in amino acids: CASSQDSQPSTDTQYF. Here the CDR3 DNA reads TGCGCCAGCAGCCAAGATTCCCAACCTAGCACAGATACGCAGTATTTT.

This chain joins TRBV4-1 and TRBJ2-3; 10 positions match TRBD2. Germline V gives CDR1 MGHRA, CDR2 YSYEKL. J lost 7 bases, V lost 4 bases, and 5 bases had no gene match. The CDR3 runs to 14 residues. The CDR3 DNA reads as TGCGCCAGCAGCCCGGGGACTAGCGCGAATACGCAGTATTTT. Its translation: CASSPGTSANTQYF.

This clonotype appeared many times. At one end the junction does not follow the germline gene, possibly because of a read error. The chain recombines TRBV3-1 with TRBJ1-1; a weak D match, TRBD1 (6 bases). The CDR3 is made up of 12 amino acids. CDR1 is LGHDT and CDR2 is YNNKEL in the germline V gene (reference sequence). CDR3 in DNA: TGTGCCAGCAGCAAAGACGGGACAGAAGCTTTCTTT. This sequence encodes CASSKDGTEAFF.